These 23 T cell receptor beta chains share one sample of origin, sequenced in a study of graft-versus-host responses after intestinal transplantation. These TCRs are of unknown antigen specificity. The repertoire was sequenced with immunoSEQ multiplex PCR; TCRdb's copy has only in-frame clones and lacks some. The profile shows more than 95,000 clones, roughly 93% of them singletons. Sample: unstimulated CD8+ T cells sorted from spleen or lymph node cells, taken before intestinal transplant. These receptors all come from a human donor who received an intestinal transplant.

CDR3 in amino acids: CASSLAGGPANEQFF. DNA of the CDR3: TGTGCCAGCAGCCTGGCGGGGGGGCCGGCGAATGAGCAGTTCTTC. This chain connects TRBV9 to TRBJ2-1; 9 bases agree with TRBD2. V lost 4 bases, J lost 7 bases, and 9 bases stayed unmatched. The CDR3 totals 15 residues. Germline CDR1 SGDLS, CDR2 YYNGEE.

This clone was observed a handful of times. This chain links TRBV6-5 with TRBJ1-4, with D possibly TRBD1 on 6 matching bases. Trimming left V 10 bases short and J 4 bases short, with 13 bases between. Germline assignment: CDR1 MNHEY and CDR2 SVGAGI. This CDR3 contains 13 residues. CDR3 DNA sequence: TGTGCCATTCTGGACAGCGGTAATGAAAAACTGTTTTTT. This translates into CAILDSGNEKLFF.

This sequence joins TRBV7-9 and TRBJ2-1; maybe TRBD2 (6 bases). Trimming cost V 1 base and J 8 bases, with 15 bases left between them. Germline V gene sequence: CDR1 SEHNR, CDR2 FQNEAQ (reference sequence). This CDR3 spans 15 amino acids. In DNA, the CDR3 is TGTGCCAGCAGCTTAGTTCGGGGGTTGGGGGATGAGCAGTTCTTC. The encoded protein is CASSLVRGLGDEQFF. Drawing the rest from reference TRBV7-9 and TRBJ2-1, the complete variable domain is DTGVSQNPRHKITKRGQNVTFRCDPISEHNRLYWYRQTLGQGPEFLTYFQNEAQLEKSRLLSDRFSAERPKGSFSTLEIQRTEQGDSAMYLCASSLVRGLGDEQFFGPGTRLTVL.

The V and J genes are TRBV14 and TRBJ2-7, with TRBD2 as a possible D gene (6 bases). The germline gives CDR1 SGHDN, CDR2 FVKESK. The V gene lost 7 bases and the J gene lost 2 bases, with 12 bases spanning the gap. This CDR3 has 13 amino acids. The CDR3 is CASKETGAYEQYF. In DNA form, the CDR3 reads TGTGCCAGCAAAGAGACGGGAGCCTACGAGCAGTACTTC.

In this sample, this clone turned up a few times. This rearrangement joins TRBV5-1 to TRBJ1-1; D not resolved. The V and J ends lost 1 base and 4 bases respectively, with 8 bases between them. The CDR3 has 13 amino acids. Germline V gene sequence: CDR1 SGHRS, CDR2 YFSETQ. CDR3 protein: CASSLNVPTEAFF. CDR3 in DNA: TGCGCCAGCAGCTTGAATGTGCCCACTGAAGCTTTCTTT.

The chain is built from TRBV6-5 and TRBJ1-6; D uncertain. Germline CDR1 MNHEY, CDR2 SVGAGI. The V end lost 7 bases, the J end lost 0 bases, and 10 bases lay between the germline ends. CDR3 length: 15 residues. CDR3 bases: TGTGCCAGCACCTCGGACTTCTCCTATAATTCACCCCTCCACTTT. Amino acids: CASTSDFSYNSPLHF.

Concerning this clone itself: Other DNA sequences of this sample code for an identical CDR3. The CDR3 sequence: CASSIGQPYEQYF. For the CDR3, the DNA is TGTGCCAGTAGTATAGGACAGCCCTACGAGCAGTACTTC. The chain links TRBV19 to TRBJ2-7; D is perhaps TRBD1 (5 bases). CDR3 length: 13 amino acids. The germline CDR1 and CDR2 sequences are LNHDA and SQIVND (reference sequence). The ends were cut back, 1 base at V and 2 bases at J, with 6 bases in the middle.

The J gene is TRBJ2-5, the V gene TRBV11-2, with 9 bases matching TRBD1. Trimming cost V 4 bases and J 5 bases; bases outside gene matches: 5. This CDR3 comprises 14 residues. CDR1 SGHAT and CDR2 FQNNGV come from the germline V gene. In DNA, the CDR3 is TGTGCCAGCAGCTGGGACAGGGCTAAGGAGACCCAGTACTTC. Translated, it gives CASSWDRAKETQYF.

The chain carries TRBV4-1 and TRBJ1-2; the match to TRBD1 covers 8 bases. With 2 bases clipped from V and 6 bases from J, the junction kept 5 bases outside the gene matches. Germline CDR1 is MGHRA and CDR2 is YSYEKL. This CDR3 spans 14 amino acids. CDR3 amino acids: CASSQIDRGDGYTF. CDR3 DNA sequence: TGCGCCAGCAGCCAAATCGACAGGGGAGATGGCTACACCTTC.

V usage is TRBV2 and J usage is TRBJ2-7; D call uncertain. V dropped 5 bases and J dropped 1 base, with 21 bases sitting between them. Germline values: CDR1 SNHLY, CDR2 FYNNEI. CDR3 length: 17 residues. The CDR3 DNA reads TGTGCCAGCAGTAATGGGTACAGTGCCAAATTATCCTACGAGCAGTACTTC. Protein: CASSNGYSAKLSYEQYF.

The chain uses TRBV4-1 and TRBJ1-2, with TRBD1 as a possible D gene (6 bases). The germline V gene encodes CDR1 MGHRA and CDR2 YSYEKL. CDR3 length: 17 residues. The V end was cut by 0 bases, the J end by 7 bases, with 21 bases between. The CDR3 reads CASSQESLGGAFRGYTF. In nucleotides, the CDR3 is TGCGCCAGCAGCCAAGAATCCTTGGGGGGCGCGTTCCGTGGCTACACCTTC.

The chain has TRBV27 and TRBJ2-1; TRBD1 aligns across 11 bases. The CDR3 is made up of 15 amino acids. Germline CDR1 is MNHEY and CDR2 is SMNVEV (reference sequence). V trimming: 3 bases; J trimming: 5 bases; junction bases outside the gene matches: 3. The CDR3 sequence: CASSLRDRGDNEQFF. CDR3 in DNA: TGTGCCAGCAGTTTGCGGGACAGGGGGGACAATGAGCAGTTCTTC.

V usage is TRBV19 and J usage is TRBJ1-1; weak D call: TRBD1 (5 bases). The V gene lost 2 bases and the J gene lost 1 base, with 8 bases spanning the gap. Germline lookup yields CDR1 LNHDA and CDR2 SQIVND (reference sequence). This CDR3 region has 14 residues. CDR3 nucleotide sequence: TGTGCCAGTAGTATACAGACAGCGAACACTGAAGCTTTCTTT. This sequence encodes CASSIQTANTEAFF.

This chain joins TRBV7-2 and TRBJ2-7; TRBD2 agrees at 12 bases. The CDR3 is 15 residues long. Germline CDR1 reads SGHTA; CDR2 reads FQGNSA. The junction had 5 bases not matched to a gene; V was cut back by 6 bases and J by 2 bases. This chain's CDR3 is CASSPRLAGAYEQYF. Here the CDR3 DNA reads TGTGCCAGCAGTCCGAGACTAGCGGGGGCCTACGAGCAGTACTTC.

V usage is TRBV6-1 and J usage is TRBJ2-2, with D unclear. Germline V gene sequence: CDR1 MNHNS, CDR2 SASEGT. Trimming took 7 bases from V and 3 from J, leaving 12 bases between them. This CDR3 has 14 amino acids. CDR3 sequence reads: CASKGAEYTGELFF. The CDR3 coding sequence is TGTGCCAGCAAAGGCGCGGAGTACACCGGGGAGCTGTTTTTT.

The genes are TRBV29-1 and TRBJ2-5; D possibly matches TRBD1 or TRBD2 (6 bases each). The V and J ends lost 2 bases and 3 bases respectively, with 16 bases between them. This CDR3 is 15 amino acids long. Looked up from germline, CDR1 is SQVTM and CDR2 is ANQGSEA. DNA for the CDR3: TGCAGCGTTGAATGGAGGGGGACCCTCAAAGAGACCCAGTACTTC. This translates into CSVEWRGTLKETQYF.

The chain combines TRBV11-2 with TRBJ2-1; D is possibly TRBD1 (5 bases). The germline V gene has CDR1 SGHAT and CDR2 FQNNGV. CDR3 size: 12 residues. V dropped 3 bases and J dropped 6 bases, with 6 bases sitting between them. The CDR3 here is CASSFQGNEQFF. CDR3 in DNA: TGTGCCAGCAGCTTCCAGGGCAATGAGCAGTTCTTC.

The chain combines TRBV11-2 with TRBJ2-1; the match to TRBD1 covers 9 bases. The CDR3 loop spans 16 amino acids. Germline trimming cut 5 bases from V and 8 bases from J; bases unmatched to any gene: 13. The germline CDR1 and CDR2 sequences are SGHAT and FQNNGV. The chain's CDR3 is CASSNEPGQGPHEQFF. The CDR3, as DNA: TGTGCCAGCAGCAACGAACCGGGACAGGGTCCCCATGAGCAGTTCTTC.

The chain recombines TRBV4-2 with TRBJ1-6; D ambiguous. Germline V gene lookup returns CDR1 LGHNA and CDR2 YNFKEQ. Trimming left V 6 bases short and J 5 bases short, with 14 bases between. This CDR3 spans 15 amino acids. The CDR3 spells CASRLILGNNSPLHF. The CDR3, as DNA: TGTGCCAGCAGACTAATATTGGGGAATAATTCACCCCTCCACTTT.

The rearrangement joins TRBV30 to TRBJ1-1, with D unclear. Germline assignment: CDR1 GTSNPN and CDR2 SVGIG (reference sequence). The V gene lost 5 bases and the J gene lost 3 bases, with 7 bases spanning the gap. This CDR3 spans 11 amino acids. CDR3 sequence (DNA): TGTGCCTGGCACATTTACACTGAAGCTTTCTTT. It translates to CAWHIYTEAFF.

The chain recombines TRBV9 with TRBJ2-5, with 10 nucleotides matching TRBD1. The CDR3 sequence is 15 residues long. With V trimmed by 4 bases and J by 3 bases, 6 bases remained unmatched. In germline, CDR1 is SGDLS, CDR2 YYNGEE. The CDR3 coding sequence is TGTGCCAGCAGCCTTCCGGGGACAGGGGAAGAGACCCAGTACTTC. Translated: CASSLPGTGEETQYF.

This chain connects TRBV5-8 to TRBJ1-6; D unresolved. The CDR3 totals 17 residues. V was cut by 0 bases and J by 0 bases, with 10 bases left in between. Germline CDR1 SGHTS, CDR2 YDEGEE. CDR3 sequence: CASSLGSLSSYNSPLHF. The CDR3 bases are TGTGCCAGCAGCTTGGGGAGTCTGAGCTCCTATAATTCACCCCTCCACTTT.

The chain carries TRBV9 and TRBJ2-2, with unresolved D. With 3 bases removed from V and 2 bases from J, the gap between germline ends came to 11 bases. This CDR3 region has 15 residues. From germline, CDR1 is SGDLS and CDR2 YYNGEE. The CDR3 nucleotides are TGTGCCAGCAGCGACCGGACCTCCAACACCGGGGAGCTGTTTTTT. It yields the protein CASSDRTSNTGELFF.